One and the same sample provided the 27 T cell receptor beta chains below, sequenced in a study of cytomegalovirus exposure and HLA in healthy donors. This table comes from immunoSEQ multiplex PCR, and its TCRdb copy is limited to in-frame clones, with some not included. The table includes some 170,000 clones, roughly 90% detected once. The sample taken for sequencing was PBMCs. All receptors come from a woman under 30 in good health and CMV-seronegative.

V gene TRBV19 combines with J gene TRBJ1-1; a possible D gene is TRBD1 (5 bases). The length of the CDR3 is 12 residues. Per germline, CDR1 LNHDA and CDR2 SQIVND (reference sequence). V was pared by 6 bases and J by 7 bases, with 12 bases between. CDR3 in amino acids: CASRFQGGEAFF. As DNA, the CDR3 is TGTGCCAGTAGATTTCAGGGCGGTGAAGCTTTCTTT. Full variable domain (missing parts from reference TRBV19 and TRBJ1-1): DGGITQSPKYLFRKEGQNVTLSCEQNLNHDAMYWYRQDPGQGLRLIYYSQIVNDFQKGDIAEGYSVSREKKESFPLTVTSAQKNPTAFYLCASRFQGGEAFFGQGTRLTVV.

The CDR3 DNA is TGCGCCAGCAGCACCGGGACAATGAATTCACCCCTCCACTTT. It encodes CASSTGTMNSPLHF. The V gene is TRBV5-1, the J gene TRBJ1-6, with D perhaps TRBD1 (6 bases). Germline V gives CDR1 SGHRS, CDR2 YFSETQ. This CDR3 region has 14 residues. The V and J ends lost 4 bases and 7 bases respectively, with 12 bases between them. Full variable domain (outside the CDR3, taken from reference TRBV5-1 and TRBJ1-6): KAGVTQTPRYLIKTRGQQVTLSCSPISGHRSVSWYQQTPGQGLQFLFEYFSETQRNKGNFPGRFSGRQFSNSRSEMNVSTLELGDSALYLCASSTGTMNSPLHFGNGTRLTVT.

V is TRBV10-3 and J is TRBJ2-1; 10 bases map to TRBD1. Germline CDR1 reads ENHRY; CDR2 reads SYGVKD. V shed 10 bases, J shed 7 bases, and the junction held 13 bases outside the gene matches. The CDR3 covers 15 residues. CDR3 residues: CATSRSGQGTNEQFF. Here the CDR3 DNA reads TGTGCCACCAGCAGATCGGGACAGGGGACGAATGAGCAGTTCTTC.

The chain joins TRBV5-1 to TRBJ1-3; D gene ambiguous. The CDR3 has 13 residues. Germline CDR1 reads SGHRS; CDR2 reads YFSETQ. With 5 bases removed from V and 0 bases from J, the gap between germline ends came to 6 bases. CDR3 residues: CASRWSSGNTIYF. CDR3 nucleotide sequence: TGCGCCAGCAGATGGAGCTCTGGAAACACCATATATTTT.

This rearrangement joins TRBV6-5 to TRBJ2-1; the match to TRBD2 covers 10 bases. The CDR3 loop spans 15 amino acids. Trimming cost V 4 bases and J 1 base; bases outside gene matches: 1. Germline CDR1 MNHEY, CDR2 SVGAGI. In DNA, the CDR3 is TGTGCCAGCAGTTCTAGCGGGGGTTCCTACAATGAGCAGTTCTTC. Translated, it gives CASSSSGGSYNEQFF.

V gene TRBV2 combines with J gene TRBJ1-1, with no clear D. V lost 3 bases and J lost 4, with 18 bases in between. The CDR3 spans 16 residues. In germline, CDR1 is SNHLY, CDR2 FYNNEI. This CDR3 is CASSEIEIQEGTEAFF. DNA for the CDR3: TGTGCCAGCAGTGAGATAGAGATCCAGGAGGGCACTGAAGCTTTCTTT.

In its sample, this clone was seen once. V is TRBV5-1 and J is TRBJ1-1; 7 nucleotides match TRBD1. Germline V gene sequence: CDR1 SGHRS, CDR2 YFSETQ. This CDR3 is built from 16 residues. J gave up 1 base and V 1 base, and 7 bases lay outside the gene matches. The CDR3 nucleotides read TGCGCCAGCAGCTTGACCCCGGGACAGCCGAACACTGAAGCTTTCTTT. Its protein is CASSLTPGQPNTEAFF. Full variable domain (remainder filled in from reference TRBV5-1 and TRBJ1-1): KAGVTQTPRYLIKTRGQQVTLSCSPISGHRSVSWYQQTPGQGLQFLFEYFSETQRNKGNFPGRFSGRQFSNSRSEMNVSTLELGDSALYLCASSLTPGQPNTEAFFGQGTRLTVV.

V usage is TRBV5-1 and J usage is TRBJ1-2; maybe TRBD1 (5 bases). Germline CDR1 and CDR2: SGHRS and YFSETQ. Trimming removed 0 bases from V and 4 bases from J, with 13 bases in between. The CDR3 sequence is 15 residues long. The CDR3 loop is CASSLAGQARYGYTF. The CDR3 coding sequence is TGCGCCAGCAGCTTGGCAGGGCAGGCGCGCTATGGCTACACCTTC.

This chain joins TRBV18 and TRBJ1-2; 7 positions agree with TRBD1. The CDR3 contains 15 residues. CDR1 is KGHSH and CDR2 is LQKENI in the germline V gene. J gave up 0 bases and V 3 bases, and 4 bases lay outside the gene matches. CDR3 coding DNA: TGTGCCAGCTCACCCGGGACAGCGACTAACTATGGCTACACCTTC. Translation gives CASSPGTATNYGYTF. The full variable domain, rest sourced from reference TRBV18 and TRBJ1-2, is NAGVMQNPRHLVRRRGQEARLRCSPMKGHSHVYWYRQLPEEGLKFMVYLQKENIIDESGMPKERFSAEFPKEGPSILRIQQVVRGDSAAYFCASSPGTATNYGYTFGSGTRLTVV.

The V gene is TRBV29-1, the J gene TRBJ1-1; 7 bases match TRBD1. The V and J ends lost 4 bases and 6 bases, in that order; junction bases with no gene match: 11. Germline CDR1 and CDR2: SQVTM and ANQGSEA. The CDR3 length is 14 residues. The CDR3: CSVVGTGDPPEAFF. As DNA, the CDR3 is TGCAGCGTTGTAGGTACAGGGGACCCCCCTGAAGCTTTCTTT.

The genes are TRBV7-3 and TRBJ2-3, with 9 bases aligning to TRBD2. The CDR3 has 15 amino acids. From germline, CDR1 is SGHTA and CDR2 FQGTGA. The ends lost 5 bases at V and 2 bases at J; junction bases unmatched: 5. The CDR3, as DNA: TGTGCCAGCAGCGCGACTAGCGGCCTCACAGATACGCAGTATTTT. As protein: CASSATSGLTDTQYF.

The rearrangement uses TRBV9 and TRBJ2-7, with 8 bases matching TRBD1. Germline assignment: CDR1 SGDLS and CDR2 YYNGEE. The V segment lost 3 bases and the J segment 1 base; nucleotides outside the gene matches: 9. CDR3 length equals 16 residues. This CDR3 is CASSEGGQVPSYEQYF. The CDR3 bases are TGTGCCAGCAGCGAGGGGGGACAGGTTCCTTCCTACGAGCAGTACTTC.

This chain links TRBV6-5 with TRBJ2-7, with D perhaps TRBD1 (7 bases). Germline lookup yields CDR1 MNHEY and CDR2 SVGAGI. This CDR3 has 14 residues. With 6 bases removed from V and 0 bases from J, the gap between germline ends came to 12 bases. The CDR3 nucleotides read TGTGCCAGCAGACGGAGGGACAGCTCCTACGAGCAGTACTTC. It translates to CASRRRDSSYEQYF.

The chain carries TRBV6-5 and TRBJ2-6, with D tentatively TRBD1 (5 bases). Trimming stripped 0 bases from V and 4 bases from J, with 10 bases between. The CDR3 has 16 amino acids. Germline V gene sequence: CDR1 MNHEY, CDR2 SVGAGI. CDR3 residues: CASSYSMGPGANVLTF. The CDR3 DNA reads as TGTGCCAGCAGTTACTCGATGGGGCCAGGGGCCAACGTCCTGACTTTC.

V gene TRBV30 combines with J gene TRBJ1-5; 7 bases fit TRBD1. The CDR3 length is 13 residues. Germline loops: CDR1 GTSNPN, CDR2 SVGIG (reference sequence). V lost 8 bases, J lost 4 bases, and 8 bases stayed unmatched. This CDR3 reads CALRQGENQPQHF. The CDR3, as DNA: TGTGCCCTAAGACAGGGTGAGAATCAGCCCCAGCATTTT.

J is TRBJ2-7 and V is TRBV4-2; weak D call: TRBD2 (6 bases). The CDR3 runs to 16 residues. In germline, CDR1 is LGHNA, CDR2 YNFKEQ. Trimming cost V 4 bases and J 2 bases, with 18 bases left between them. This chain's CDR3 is CASSRLPGENTYEQYF. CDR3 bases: TGTGCCAGCAGCCGGTTACCGGGGGAGAACACCTACGAGCAGTACTTC.

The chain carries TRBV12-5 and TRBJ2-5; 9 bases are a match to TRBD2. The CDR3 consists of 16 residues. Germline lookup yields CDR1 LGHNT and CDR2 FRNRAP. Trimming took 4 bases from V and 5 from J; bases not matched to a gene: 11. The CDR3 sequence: CASGSVAGAGRETQYF. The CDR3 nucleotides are TGTGCTAGTGGTTCAGTAGCGGGAGCAGGAAGGGAGACCCAGTACTTC.

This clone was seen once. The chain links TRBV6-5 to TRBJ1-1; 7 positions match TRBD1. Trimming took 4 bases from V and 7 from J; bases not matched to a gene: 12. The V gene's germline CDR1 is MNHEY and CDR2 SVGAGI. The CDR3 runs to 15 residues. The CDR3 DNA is TGTGCCAGCAGTTCCTTAGGACAGGCGCGGCTTGAAGCTTTCTTT. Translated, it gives CASSSLGQARLEAFF.

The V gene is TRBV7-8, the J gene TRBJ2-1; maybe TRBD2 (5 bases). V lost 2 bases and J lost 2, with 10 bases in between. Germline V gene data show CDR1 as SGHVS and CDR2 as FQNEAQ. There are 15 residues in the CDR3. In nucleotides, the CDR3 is TGTGCCAGCAGCTTAAGAGCGGCTACCTACAATGAGCAGTTCTTC. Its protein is CASSLRAATYNEQFF.

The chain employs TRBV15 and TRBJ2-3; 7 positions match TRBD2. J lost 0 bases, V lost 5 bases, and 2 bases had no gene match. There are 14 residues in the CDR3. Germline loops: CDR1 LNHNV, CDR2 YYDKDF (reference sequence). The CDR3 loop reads CATSRSGSTDTQYF. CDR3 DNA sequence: TGTGCCACCAGCCGTAGCGGGAGCACAGATACGCAGTATTTT.

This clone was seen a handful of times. The chain's CDR3 is CASSLARRDEQYF. CDR3 bases: TGTGCCAGCAGCCTTGCCCGGAGGGACGAGCAGTACTTC. The rearrangement uses TRBV5-4 and TRBJ2-7; D is possibly TRBD2 (6 bases). Deletions cut 4 bases from V and 5 bases from J, with 13 bases between. CDR1 and CDR2 from the germline V gene are SGHNT and YYREEE (reference sequence). The CDR3 spans 13 residues.

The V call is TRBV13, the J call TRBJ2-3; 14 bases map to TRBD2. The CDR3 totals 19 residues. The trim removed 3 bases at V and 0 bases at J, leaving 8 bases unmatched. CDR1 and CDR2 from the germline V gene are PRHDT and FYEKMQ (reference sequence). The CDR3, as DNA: TGTGCCAGCAGCTTTCGACTAGCGGGGGGGCGGAGAAGCACAGATACGCAGTATTTT. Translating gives CASSFRLAGGRRSTDTQYF.

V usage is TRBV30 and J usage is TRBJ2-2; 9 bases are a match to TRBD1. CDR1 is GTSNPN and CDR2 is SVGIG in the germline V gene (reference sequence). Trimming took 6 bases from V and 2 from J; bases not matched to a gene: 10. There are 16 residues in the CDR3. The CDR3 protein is CACKLKGQGNTGELFF. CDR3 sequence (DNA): TGTGCCTGCAAATTAAAGGGACAGGGCAACACCGGGGAGCTGTTTTTT.

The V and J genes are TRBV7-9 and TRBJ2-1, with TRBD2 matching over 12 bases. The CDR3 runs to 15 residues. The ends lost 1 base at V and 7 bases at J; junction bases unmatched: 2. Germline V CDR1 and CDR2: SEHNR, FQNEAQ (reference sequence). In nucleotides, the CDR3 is TGTGCCAGCAGCTTAGGACTAGCGGGGGTAAATGAGCAGTTCTTC. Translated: CASSLGLAGVNEQFF.

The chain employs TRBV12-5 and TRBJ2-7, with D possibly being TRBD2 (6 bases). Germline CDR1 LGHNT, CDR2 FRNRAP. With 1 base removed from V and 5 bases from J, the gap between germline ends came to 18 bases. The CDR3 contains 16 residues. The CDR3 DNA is TGTGCTAGTGGTTTGGGCTCCCAACTCAGGGAGGACGAGCAGTACTTC. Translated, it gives CASGLGSQLREDEQYF.

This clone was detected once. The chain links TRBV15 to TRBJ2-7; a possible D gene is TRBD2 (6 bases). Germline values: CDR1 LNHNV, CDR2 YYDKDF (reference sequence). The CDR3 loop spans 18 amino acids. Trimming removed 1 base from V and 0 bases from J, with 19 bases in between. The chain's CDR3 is CATSRVTGKRVSSYEQYF. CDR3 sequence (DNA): TGTGCCACCAGCAGAGTTACCGGCAAGCGGGTTAGCTCCTACGAGCAGTACTTC. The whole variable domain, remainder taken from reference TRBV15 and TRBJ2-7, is DAMVIQNPRYQVTQFGKPVTLSCSQTLNHNVMYWYQQKSSQAPKLLFHYYDKDFNNEADTPDNFQSRRPNTSFCFLDIRSPGLGDTAMYLCATSRVTGKRVSSYEQYFGPGTRLTVT.

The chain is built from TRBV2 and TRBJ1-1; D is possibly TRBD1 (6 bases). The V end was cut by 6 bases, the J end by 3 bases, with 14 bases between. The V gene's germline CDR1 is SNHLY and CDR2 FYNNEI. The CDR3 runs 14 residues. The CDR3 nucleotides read TGTGCCAGCAGAGGACTCAACAGGGACACTGAAGCTTTCTTT. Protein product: CASRGLNRDTEAFF.